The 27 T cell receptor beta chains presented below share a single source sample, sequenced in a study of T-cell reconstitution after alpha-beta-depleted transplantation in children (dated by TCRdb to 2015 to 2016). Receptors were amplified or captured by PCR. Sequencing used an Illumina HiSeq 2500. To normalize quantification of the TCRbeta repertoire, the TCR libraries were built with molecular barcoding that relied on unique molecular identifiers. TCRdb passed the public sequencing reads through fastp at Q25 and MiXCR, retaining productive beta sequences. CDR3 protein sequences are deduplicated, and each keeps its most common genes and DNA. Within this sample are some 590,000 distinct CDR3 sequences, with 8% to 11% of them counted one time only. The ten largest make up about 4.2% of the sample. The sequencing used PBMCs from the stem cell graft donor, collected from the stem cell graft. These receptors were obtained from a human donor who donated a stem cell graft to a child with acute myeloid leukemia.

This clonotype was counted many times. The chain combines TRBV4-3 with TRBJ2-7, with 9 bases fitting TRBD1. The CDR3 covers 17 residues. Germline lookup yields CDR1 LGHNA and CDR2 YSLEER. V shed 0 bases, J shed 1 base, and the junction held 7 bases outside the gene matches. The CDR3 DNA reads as TGCGCCAGCAGCCAAGATGTGGACAGGGGCGTATCCTACGAGCAGTACTTC. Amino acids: CASSQDVDRGVSYEQYF.

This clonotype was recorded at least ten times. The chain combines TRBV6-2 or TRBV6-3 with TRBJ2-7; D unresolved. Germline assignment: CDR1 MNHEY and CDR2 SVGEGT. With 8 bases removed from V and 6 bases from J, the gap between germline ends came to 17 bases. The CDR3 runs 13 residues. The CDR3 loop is CASQPRLTGEQYF. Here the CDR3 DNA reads TGTGCCAGCCAACCTCGACTCACGGGCGAGCAGTACTTC.

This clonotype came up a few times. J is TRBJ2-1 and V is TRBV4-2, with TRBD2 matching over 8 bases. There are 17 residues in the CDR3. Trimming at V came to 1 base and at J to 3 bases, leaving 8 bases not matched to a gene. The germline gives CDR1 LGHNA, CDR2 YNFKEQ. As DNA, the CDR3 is TGTGCCAGCAGCCAAGGTTCCGGGACTAGTCACTACAATGAGCAGTTCTTC. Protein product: CASSQGSGTSHYNEQFF.

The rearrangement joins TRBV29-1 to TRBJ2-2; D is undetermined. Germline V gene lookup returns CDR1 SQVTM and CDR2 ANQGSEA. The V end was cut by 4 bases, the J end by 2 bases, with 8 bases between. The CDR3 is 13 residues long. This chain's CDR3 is CSVAPQNTGELFF. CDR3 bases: TGCAGCGTTGCTCCGCAAAACACCGGGGAGCTGTTTTTT.

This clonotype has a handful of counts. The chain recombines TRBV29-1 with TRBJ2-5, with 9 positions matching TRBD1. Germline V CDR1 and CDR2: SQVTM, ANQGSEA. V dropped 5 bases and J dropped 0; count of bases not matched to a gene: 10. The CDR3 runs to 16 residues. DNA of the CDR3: TGCAGCGTTCGACAGGGGGAGGACTACCACCAAGAGACCCAGTACTTC. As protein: CSVRQGEDYHQETQYF.

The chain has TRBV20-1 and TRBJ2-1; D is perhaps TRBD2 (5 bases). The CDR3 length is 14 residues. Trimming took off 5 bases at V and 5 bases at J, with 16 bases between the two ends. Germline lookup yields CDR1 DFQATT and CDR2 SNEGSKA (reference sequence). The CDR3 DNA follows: TGCAGTGCTCAGAGGGTGGCAGCCAACAATGAGCAGTTCTTC. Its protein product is CSAQRVAANNEQFF.

The CDR3 region is CASSQDFTGDGYTF. CDR3 bases: TGCGCCAGCAGCCAAGATTTTACAGGGGATGGCTACACCTTC. The rearrangement links TRBV4-3 to TRBJ1-2, with TRBD1 matching 7 bases. With 0 bases clipped from V and 6 bases from J, the junction kept 4 bases outside the gene matches. The CDR3 is 14 residues long. The germline gives CDR1 LGHNA, CDR2 YSLEER.

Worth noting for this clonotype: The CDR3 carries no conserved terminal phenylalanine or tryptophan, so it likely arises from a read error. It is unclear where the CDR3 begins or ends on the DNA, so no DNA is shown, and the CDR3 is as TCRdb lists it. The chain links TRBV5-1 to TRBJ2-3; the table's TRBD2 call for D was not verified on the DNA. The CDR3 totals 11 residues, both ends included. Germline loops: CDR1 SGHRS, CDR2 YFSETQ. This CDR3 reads CASSLGKARSE.

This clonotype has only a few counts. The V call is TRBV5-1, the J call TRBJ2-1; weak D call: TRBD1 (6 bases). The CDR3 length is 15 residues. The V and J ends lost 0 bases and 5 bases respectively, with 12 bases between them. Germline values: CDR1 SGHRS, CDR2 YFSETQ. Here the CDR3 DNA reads TGCGCCAGCAGCTTGGGACAGGTGTGGGACAATGAGCAGTTCTTC. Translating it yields CASSLGQVWDNEQFF.

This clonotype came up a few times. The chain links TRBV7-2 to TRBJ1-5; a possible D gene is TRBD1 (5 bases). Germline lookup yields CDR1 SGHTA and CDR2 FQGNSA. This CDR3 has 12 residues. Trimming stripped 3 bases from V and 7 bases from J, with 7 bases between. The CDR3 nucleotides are TGTGCCAGCAGCTTTCCAGGGCAGCCCCAGCATTTT. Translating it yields CASSFPGQPQHF.

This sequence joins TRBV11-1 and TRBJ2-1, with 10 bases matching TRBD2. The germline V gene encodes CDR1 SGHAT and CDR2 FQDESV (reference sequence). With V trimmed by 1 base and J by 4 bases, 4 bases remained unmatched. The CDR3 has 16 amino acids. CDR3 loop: CASSLVGLASYNEQFF. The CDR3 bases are TGTGCCAGCAGCTTAGTGGGACTAGCGAGTTACAATGAGCAGTTCTTC.

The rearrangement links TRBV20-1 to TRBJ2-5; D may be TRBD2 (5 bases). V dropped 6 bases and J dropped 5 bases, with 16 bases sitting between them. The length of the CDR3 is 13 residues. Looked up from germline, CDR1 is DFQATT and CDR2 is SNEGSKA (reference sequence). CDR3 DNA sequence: TGCAGTGCAGCACGGGGTCCCGGCGAGACCCAGTACTTC. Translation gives CSAARGPGETQYF.

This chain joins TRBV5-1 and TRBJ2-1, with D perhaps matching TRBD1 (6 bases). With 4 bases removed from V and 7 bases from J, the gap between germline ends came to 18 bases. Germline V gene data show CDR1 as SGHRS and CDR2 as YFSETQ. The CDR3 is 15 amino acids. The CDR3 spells CASSPDSGLSNEQFF. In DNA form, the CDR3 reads TGCGCCAGCAGCCCGGACAGCGGATTGAGTAATGAGCAGTTCTTC. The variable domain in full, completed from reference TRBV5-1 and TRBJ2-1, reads KAGVTQTPRYLIKTRGQQVTLSCSPISGHRSVSWYQQTPGQGLQFLFEYFSETQRNKGNFPGRFSGRQFSNSRSEMNVSTLELGDSALYLCASSPDSGLSNEQFFGPGTRLTVL.

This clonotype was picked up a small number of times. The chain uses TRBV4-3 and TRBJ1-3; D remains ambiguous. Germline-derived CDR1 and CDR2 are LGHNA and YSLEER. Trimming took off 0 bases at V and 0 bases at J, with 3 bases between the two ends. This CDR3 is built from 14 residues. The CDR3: CASSQDFSGNTIYF. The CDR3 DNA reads TGCGCCAGCAGCCAAGACTTCTCTGGAAACACCATATATTTT.

In nucleotides, the CDR3 is TGCAGCGGGCGGACCCTGACTAGCCCCACCGGGGAGCTGTTTTTT. It yields the protein CSGRTLTSPTGELFF. The gene calls are TRBV29-1 and TRBJ2-2; 7 positions match TRBD2. Looked up from germline, CDR1 is SQVTM and CDR2 is ANQGSEA. V was clipped by 7 bases and J by 4 bases; unmatched bases: 12. The CDR3 totals 15 residues.

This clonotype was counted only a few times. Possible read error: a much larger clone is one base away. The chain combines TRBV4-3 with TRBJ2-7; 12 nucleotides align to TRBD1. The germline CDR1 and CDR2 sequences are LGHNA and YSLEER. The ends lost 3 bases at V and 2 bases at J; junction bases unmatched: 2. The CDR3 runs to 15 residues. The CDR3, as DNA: TGCGCCAGCAGCCACCGGGACAGGGGGCCCTACGAGCAGTACTTC. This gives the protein CASSHRDRGPYEQYF.

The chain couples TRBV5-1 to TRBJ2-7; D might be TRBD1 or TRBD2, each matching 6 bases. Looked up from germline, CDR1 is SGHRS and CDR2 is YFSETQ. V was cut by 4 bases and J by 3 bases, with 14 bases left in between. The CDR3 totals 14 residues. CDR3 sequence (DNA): TGCGCCAGCAGCGGTCGTAGGGGGGTCTACGAGCAGTACTTC. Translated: CASSGRRGVYEQYF.

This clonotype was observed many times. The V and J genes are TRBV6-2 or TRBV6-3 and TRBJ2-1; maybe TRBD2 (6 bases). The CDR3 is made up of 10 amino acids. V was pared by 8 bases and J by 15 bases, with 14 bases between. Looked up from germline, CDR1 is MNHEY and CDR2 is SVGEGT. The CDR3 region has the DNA TGTGCCAGCGGAGGGCCTAGGCCGTTCTTC. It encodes CASGGPRPFF.

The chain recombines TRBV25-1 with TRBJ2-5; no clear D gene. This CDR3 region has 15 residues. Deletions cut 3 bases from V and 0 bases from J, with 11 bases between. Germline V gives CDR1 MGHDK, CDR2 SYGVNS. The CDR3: CASSDPTEYQETQYF. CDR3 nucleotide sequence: TGTGCCAGCAGTGATCCGACGGAGTACCAAGAGACCCAGTACTTC.

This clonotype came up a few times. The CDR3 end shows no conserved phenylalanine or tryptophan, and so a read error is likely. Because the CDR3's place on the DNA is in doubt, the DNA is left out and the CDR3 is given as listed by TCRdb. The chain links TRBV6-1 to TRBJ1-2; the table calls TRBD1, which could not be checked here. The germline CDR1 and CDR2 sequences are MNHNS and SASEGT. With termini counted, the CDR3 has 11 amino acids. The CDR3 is CASSEAYGPVS.

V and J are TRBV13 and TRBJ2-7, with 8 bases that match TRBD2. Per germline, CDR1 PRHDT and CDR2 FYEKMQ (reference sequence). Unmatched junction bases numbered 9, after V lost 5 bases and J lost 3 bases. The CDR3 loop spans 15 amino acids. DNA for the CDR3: TGTGCCAGCAGCCTGGGTAGCGGGAAGGGCTACGAGCAGTACTTC. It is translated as CASSLGSGKGYEQYF. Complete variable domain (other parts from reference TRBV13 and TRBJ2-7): AAGVIQSPRHLIKEKRETATLKCYPIPRHDTVYWYQQGPGQDPQFLISFYEKMQSDKGSIPDRFSAQQFSDYHSELNMSSLELGDSALYFCASSLGSGKGYEQYFGPGTRLTVT.

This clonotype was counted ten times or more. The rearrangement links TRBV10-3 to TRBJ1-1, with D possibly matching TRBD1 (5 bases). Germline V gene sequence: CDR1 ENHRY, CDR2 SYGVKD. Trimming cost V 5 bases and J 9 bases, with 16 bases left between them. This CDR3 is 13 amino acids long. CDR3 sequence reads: CAISSPPGVQAFF. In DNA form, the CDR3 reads TGTGCCATCAGTTCCCCCCCGGGGGTTCAAGCTTTCTTT.

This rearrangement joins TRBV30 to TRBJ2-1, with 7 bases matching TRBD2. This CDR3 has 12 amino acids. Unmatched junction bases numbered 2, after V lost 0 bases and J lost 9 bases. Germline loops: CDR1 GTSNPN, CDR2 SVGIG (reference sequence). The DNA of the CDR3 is TGTGCCTGGAGTGTGGGGGAGGGTGAGCAGTTCTTC. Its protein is CAWSVGEGEQFF. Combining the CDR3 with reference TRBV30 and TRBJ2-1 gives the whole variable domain SQTIHQWPATLVQPVGSPLSLECTVEGTSNPNLYWYRQAAGRGLQLLFYSVGIGQISSEVPQNLSASRPQDRQFILSSKKLLLSDSGFYLCAWSVGEGEQFFGPGTRLTVL.

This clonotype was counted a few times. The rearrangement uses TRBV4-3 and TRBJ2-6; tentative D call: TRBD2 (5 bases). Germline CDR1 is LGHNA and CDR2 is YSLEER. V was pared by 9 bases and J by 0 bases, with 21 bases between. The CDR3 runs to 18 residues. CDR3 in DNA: TGCGCCAGGATAACTCGCGAGGGAAACGGCTCTGGGGCCAACGTCCTGACTTTC. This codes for CARITREGNGSGANVLTF.

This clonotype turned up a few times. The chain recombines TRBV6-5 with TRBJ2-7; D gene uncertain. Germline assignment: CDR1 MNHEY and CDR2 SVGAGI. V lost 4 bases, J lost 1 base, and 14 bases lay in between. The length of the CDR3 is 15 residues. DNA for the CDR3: TGTGCCAGCAGTTCCCAACCGGACCTATCCTACGAGCAGTACTTC. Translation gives CASSSQPDLSYEQYF.

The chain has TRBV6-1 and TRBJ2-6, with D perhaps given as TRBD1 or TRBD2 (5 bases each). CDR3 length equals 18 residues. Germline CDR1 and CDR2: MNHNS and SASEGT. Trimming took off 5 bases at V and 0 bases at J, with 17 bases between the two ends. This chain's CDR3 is CASSPLGTLSSGANVLTF. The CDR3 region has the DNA TGTGCCAGCAGTCCCCTCGGGACGCTAAGCTCTGGGGCCAACGTCCTGACTTTC.

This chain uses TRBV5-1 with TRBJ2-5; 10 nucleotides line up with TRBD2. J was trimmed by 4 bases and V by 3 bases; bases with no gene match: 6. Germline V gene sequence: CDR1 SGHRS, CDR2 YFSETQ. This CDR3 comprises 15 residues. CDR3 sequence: CASSSLLAGLETQYF. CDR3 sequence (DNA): TGCGCCAGCAGCTCCCTACTAGCGGGATTAGAGACCCAGTACTTC.